The 29 T cell receptor beta chains in this list originate from one sample, sequenced in a study of blood T cells in healthy people across ages. Combining a sample-barcoded 5' primer with a J-beta primer mix, a second PCR ran for roughly 6 to 12 cycles. TCRdb re-called the 5' RACE reads with MiXCR, one entry per CDR3 protein. The sample shows some 760,000 distinct CDR3 sequences, more than 20% of them seen only once. The same data also went into a second study, on T cells of mothers and their children.

The sample comprised blood. The receptors were sampled from a boy younger than 18 in good health.

This clonotype appeared a few times. In DNA form, the CDR3 reads TGTGCCAGCCAGGACCACGGGAACAATGAGCAGTTCTTC. This codes for CASQDHGNNEQFF. The V call is TRBV7-9, the J call TRBJ2-1, with D perhaps TRBD2 (5 bases). V gave up 8 bases and J gave up 5 bases, with 13 bases separating them. The CDR3 sequence is 13 residues long. CDR1 is SEHNR, CDR2 FQNEAQ, per germline (reference sequence).

This clonotype came up a few times. The chain has TRBV29-1 and TRBJ2-5, with 10 nucleotides matching TRBD2. The CDR3 sequence is 14 residues long. CDR1 and CDR2 (germline): SQVTM, ANQGSEA. V gave up 3 bases and J gave up 2 bases; unmatched junction bases: 3. CDR3 protein: CSVDLAGVQETQYF. The CDR3 bases are TGCAGCGTTGACCTAGCGGGAGTACAAGAGACCCAGTACTTC.

In its sample, this clonotype was seen many times. This chain links TRBV4-3 with TRBJ2-6, with D unclear. Germline V gives CDR1 LGHNA, CDR2 YSLEER. There are 16 residues in the CDR3. V shed 0 bases and J shed 0 bases, with 6 bases lying between them. CDR3 nucleotides: TGCGCCAGCAGCCAAGATGTGCCCTCTGGGGCCAACGTCCTGACTTTC. The encoded protein is CASSQDVPSGANVLTF.

This clonotype has a handful of counts. The chain is built from TRBV6-2 or TRBV6-3 and TRBJ2-4; D is uncertain. Germline CDR1 is MNHEY and CDR2 is SVGEGT. Trimming cost V 5 bases and J 7 bases, with 12 bases left between them. The CDR3 totals 13 residues. CDR3 bases: TGTGCCAGCAGTCTAGGGTCTGTGAACATTCAGTACTTC. This gives the protein CASSLGSVNIQYF.

The table lists this clonotype with many counts. This CDR3 reads CASSFRGEETQYF. Written as DNA, the CDR3 is TGTGCCAGCAGCTTTCGTGGGGAAGAGACCCAGTACTTC. The V and J genes are TRBV12-3 or TRBV12-4 and TRBJ2-5; D not resolved. The CDR3 extends over 13 amino acids. V dropped 6 bases and J dropped 3 bases, with 11 bases sitting between them.

The DNA for the CDR3 is TGTGCCAGCAGTTTCCCGTCGACAGGGGAGCAGTACTTC. Translated, it gives CASSFPSTGEQYF. The chain employs TRBV6-5 and TRBJ2-7, with 7 nucleotides matching TRBD1. Germline V gives CDR1 MNHEY, CDR2 SVGAGI. This CDR3 contains 13 residues. V dropped 4 bases and J dropped 7; count of bases not matched to a gene: 7.

J is TRBJ1-4 and V is TRBV11-2; D possibly corresponds to TRBD1 (6 bases). The CDR3 runs to 16 residues. CDR1 is SGHAT, CDR2 FQNNGV, per germline. Deletions cut 4 bases from V and 6 bases from J, with 18 bases between. The CDR3 loop is CASSSTGAAGYEKLFF. The CDR3 nucleotides read TGTGCCAGCAGCTCGACAGGAGCGGCGGGATATGAAAAACTGTTTTTT.

This clonotype was observed a few times. The chain recombines TRBV5-6 with TRBJ2-7; no firm D call. V lost 4 bases to trimming and J lost 3 bases, with 11 bases between them. Germline-derived CDR1 and CDR2 are SGHDT and YYEEEE. The CDR3 has 13 residues. This chain's CDR3 is CASSVAANYEQYF. CDR3 DNA: TGTGCCAGCAGCGTGGCCGCAAACTACGAGCAGTACTTC.

The chain employs TRBV5-1 and TRBJ1-4; D is uncertain. The CDR3 is 14 residues long. Trimming took 0 bases from V and 3 from J, leaving 6 bases between them. Per the germline V gene, CDR1 is SGHRS and CDR2 is YFSETQ. The CDR3 coding sequence is TGCGCCAGCAGCTTGGGGGATCCTAATGAAAAACTGTTTTTT. The encoded protein is CASSLGDPNEKLFF. Full variable domain (outside the CDR3, taken from reference TRBV5-1 and TRBJ1-4): KAGVTQTPRYLIKTRGQQVTLSCSPISGHRSVSWYQQTPGQGLQFLFEYFSETQRNKGNFPGRFSGRQFSNSRSEMNVSTLELGDSALYLCASSLGDPNEKLFFGSGTQLSVL.

The chain links TRBV4-3 to TRBJ2-3; 7 nucleotides line up with TRBD2. V lost 6 bases, J lost 5 bases, and 8 bases stayed unmatched. The CDR3 loop spans 14 amino acids. The V gene's germline CDR1 is LGHNA and CDR2 YSLEER. The CDR3 DNA is TGCGCCAGCAGTAACGGGGGGAAGGGAGATACGCAGTATTTT. Translation: CASSNGGKGDTQYF.

V usage is TRBV7-9 and J usage is TRBJ1-2; D call uncertain. The CDR3 has 14 residues. CDR1 SEHNR and CDR2 FQNEAQ come from the germline V gene (reference sequence). V was shortened by 5 bases and J by 7 bases, with 17 bases between the two germline ends. The CDR3 spells CASSPMERSSGYTF. In DNA, the CDR3 is TGTGCCAGCAGCCCCATGGAGAGAAGCAGTGGCTACACCTTC.

The chain links TRBV14 to TRBJ2-2; D not certain. The CDR3 is 18 residues long. Germline CDR1 and CDR2: SGHDN and FVKESK. V shed 0 bases and J shed 2 bases, with 16 bases lying between them. The DNA of the CDR3 is TGTGCCAGCAGCCAAGATTATTTGGCAGTTTTAAACACCGGGGAGCTGTTTTTT. Protein sequence: CASSQDYLAVLNTGELFF.

This clonotype was detected a few times. This chain joins TRBV6-5 and TRBJ2-1, with 7 bases that match TRBD1. The J call may be wrong; the DNA end is better matched by TRBJ2-5. The CDR3 is made up of 16 amino acids. Germline V gene sequence: CDR1 MNHEY, CDR2 SVGAGI. The CDR3 DNA reads as TGTGCCAGCGGTTTCTGGGGTCTACAGGGGCAACAGACCCAGTACTTC. Its translation is CASGFWGLQGQQTQYF.

This clonotype was seen at least ten times. The chain joins TRBV5-1 to TRBJ2-1; D possibly corresponds to TRBD1 (7 bases). In germline, CDR1 is SGHRS, CDR2 YFSETQ. Trimming took off 7 bases at V and 8 bases at J, with 25 bases between the two ends. CDR3 length: 16 amino acids. The CDR3 DNA sequence: TGCGCCAGCCAGCCAGGGGGGAAGAGCCCCAAGGATGAGCAGTTCTTC. This encodes CASQPGGKSPKDEQFF.

This clonotype showed up just a few times. The V gene is TRBV7-6, the J gene TRBJ2-4; TRBD2 aligns across 14 bases. From germline, CDR1 is SGHVS and CDR2 FNYEAQ. This CDR3 has 17 residues. The junction had 4 bases not matched to a gene; V was cut back by 1 base and J by 5 bases. CDR3 protein: CASSLERGLAGENIQYF. The CDR3 DNA reads TGTGCCAGCAGCTTAGAGCGGGGACTAGCGGGAGAAAACATTCAGTACTTC.

V gene TRBV20-1 combines with J gene TRBJ2-2; a weak D match, TRBD2 (6 bases). In germline, CDR1 is DFQATT, CDR2 SNEGSKA (reference sequence). This CDR3 region has 14 residues. V lost 3 bases and J 1 base, leaving 9 bases between the germline ends. The DNA for the CDR3 is TGCAGTGCTAGGGGGACTCGGAACACCGGGGAGCTGTTTTTT. Amino acid sequence: CSARGTRNTGELFF.

This clonotype has more than one count but fewer than ten. Compared with germline, one end of the junction differs, possibly owing to a read error. J is TRBJ2-5 and V is TRBV28, with D hard to call. The J call may be incorrect, as the DNA end agrees better with TRBJ2-7. Germline V gene data show CDR1 as MDHEN and CDR2 as SYDVKM. The CDR3 totals 12 residues. DNA of the CDR3: TGCGCCAGCAACCAGAACGCCTACGAGCAGTACTTC. It encodes CASNQNAYEQYF.

V is TRBV5-6 and J is TRBJ2-4; no definite D call. The CDR3 totals 17 residues. The V end was cut by 1 base, the J end by 1 base, with 15 bases between. Germline CDR1 SGHDT, CDR2 YYEEEE. The CDR3 sequence: CASSLSTLWMAKNIQYF. CDR3 DNA: TGTGCCAGCAGCTTGTCGACCTTATGGATGGCCAAAAACATTCAGTACTTC.

This clonotype was seen a handful of times. The gene calls are TRBV27 and TRBJ2-7; D tentatively fits TRBD1 or TRBD2 (5 bases each). The V gene's germline CDR1 is MNHEY and CDR2 SMNVEV (reference sequence). Deletions cut 0 bases from V and 6 bases from J, with 9 bases between. CDR3 length equals 13 residues. The CDR3 DNA reads TGTGCCAGCAGTTTATCGAGGGGATTCGAGCAGTACTTC. This translates into CASSLSRGFEQYF.

Only a few counts were recorded for this clonotype. The chain combines TRBV5-1 with TRBJ2-3; TRBD2 aligns across 7 bases. This CDR3 has 13 residues. With V trimmed by 4 bases and J by 15 bases, 14 bases remained unmatched. Germline CDR1 and CDR2: SGHRS and YFSETQ. The CDR3 spells CASSPRVAGEKYF. The CDR3 nucleotides are TGCGCCAGCAGCCCCCGGGTGGCGGGGGAGAAATATTTT. Full variable domain (outside the CDR3, taken from reference TRBV5-1 and TRBJ2-3): KAGVTQTPRYLIKTRGQQVTLSCSPISGHRSVSWYQQTPGQGLQFLFEYFSETQRNKGNFPGRFSGRQFSNSRSEMNVSTLELGDSALYLCASSPRVAGEKYFGPGTRLTVL.

J is TRBJ2-5 and V is TRBV21-1; whether TRBD2, the table's D call, matches the DNA was not checked. TRBV21-1 is flagged as a pseudogene. This CDR3 contains 14 residues. The CDR3 is CASSIPTSGSQLYF. In nucleotides, the CDR3 is TGTGCCAGCAGCATCCCGACTAGCGGGAGTCAACTGTACTTC.

J is TRBJ2-2 and V is TRBV7-9; D is ambiguous. The germline V gene has CDR1 SEHNR and CDR2 FQNEAQ (reference sequence). The length of the CDR3 is 11 residues. V shed 6 bases and J shed 7 bases, with 6 bases lying between them. CDR3 nucleotides: TGTGCCAGCAGGAGAATCGGGGAGCTGTTTTTT. The encoded protein is CASRRIGELFF.

This chain uses TRBV7-9 with TRBJ1-2, with unresolved D. V dropped 0 bases and J dropped 7 bases, with 9 bases sitting between them. Germline CDR1 is SEHNR and CDR2 is FQNEAQ (reference sequence). The CDR3 has 13 amino acids. The CDR3 DNA follows: TGTGCCAGCAGCTTAGCGGACCCCGCTGGCTACACCTTC. It is translated as CASSLADPAGYTF.

The chain uses TRBV7-9 and TRBJ2-1; D might be TRBD1 (5 bases). V lost 9 bases to trimming and J lost 2 bases, with 17 bases between them. CDR1 and CDR2 from the germline V gene are SEHNR and FQNEAQ (reference sequence). CDR3 length: 15 amino acids. CDR3 sequence reads: CASTRQNVAYNEQFF. CDR3 sequence (DNA): TGTGCCAGTACTCGACAGAATGTTGCCTACAATGAGCAGTTCTTC.

V gene TRBV28 combines with J gene TRBJ2-5; 16 nucleotides align to TRBD2. The germline gives CDR1 MDHEN, CDR2 SYDVKM. The CDR3 consists of 17 residues. The ends lost 3 bases at V and 5 bases at J; junction bases unmatched: 6. CDR3 region: CASSFGTSGRAGETQYF. CDR3 in DNA: TGTGCCAGCAGTTTCGGGACTAGCGGGAGGGCCGGGGAGACCCAGTACTTC.

This clonotype was observed a handful of times. The V call is TRBV20-1, the J call TRBJ2-1, with 7 nucleotides matching TRBD2. The length of the CDR3 is 13 residues. Germline V gene data show CDR1 as DFQATT and CDR2 as SNEGSKA (reference sequence). As DNA, the CDR3 is TGCAGGACCGGGGAACGGGGGGAGCATGAGCAGTTCTTC. Its translation: CRTGERGEHEQFF.

This clonotype was seen a handful of times. This chain links TRBV14 with TRBJ2-5; D gene ambiguous. TRBJ2-7 explains the end of the DNA better; the J call may be wrong. This CDR3 region has 15 residues. Germline values: CDR1 SGHDN, CDR2 FVKESK. CDR3: CASSQRTGHTPEQYF. In DNA form, the CDR3 reads TGTGCCAGCAGCCAGAGGACCGGGCATACTCCCGAGCAGTACTTC.

This clonotype was found a few times. The chain has TRBV27 and TRBJ2-7, with 9 bases matching TRBD1. CDR3 length equals 17 residues. Germline V gives CDR1 MNHEY, CDR2 SMNVEV (reference sequence). V was pared by 4 bases and J by 2 bases, with 12 bases of the junction left unmatched. The CDR3: CASSSKLTGGPTYEQYF. The CDR3 DNA reads TGTGCCAGCAGTTCGAAACTGACAGGGGGACCAACCTACGAGCAGTACTTC.

The chain is built from TRBV29-1 and TRBJ1-1; D remains unclear. The V end was cut by 5 bases, the J end by 4 bases, with 11 bases between. This CDR3 region has 12 residues. Per germline, CDR1 SQVTM and CDR2 ANQGSEA. The CDR3 loop is CSVRALSTEAFF. The CDR3 region has the DNA TGCAGCGTTAGGGCCTTGAGCACTGAAGCTTTCTTT.